This T cell receptor (beta chain) is drawn from a study of shared clonotypes between healthy human individuals. Sorted-subset replicate PCRs used about 200 ng of genomic DNA. This amount corresponded to approximately 30,000 T cell genomes. The method was immunoSEQ multiplex PCR; TCRdb's version includes in-frame clones alone and lacks a portion of them. Found here are 1,100,000 or so clones, around 78% of them singletons; the top ten hold approximately 0.52%. About this clone: Its cognate antigen is unknown.

Germline assignment: CDR1 MNHEY and CDR2 SVGAGI. The CDR3 covers 14 residues. V shed 11 bases and J shed 0 bases, with 16 bases lying between them. The study, taken as a whole, reports: Sampling was confined to blood; repertoires within tissues likely differ. In general, naive subsets displayed greater estimated richness than memory subsets did.

This TCR was recovered from a man younger than 35 in good health. Some clones in this sample may be carry-over from other donors' samples. The chain uses TRBV6-5 and TRBJ1-2; D is perhaps TRBD1 (5 bases). The sample comprised memory CD4+ T cells from PBMCs. This sample's subset: CD45RA-negative fraction. The DNA for the CDR3 is TGTGCCGGGGCCAGGGATTCAGCTAACTATGGCTACACCTTC. Residues: CAGARDSANYGYTF.